Listed below are T cell receptor beta chains from one sample, sequenced in a study of T cell clones after liver transplantation. Here immunoSEQ multiplex PCR was the method, and the copy in TCRdb shows in-frame clones only, minus some. The repertoire holds 65,000 to 80,000 clones, with about four fifths as singletons. Sequencing used CD4+ T cells from blood, obtained before liver transplant. The receptor set was obtained from a human donor who received a liver transplant. The CDR3 runs from the conserved cysteine through the conserved F or W. The order of the fields is V gene, J gene, clone size, D gene, CDR3 protein, CDR3 DNA. D genes are given only for firm matches. The size entry is marked missing in some rows and otherwise reads once, few, many or a size class.

>TRBV5-1|TRBJ2-5|NA|TRBD2
CASSLSSGQETQYF
TGCGCCAGCAGCCTATCTAGCGGCCAAGAGACCCAGTACTTC
>TRBV28|TRBJ1-5|few|TRBD1
CASSPLGTETSNQPQHF
TGTGCCAGCAGTCCACTAGGGACAGAAACGAGCAATCAGCCCCAGCATTTT
>TRBV5-8|TRBJ1-2|NA|NA
CASSVKPGPRRGGGYTF
TGTGCCAGCAGCGTGAAACCCGGGCCCCGGCGAGGAGGGGGCTACACCTTC
>TRBV5-4|TRBJ1-4|NA|NA
CASSFGGREKLFF
TGTGCCAGCAGCTTCGGGGGCCGGGAAAAACTGTTTTTT
>TRBV28|TRBJ1-5|NA|TRBD1
CASKAGQGDQPQHF
TGTGCCAGCAAGGCGGGACAGGGGGATCAGCCCCAGCATTTT
>TRBV29-1|TRBJ2-1|NA|NA
CSVEDPRLDGNEQFF
TGCAGCGTTGAAGATCCCCGGCTAGACGGGAATGAGCAGTTCTTC
>TRBV18|TRBJ2-5|NA|NA
CASSPISGSKETQYF
TGTGCCAGCTCACCCATTTCTGGGTCGAAAGAGACCCAGTACTTC
>TRBV5-1|TRBJ1-3|NA|NA
CASSLVHSDGNTIYF
TGCGCCAGCAGCTTGGTCCACAGCGATGGAAACACCATATATTTT
>TRBV6-6|TRBJ2-1|NA|TRBD2
CASSYEREGNNEQFF
TGTGCCAGCAGTTACGAGCGGGAGGGGAACAATGAGCAGTTCTTC
>TRBV4-1|TRBJ1-5|NA|TRBD1
CASSRDSNQPQHF
TGCGCCAGCAGCCGGGACAGTAATCAGCCCCAGCATTTT
>TRBV28|TRBJ1-4|NA|NA
CASSFSGLPEKLFF
TGTGCCAGCAGTTTCTCGGGATTACCCGAAAAACTGTTTTTT
>TRBV7-2|TRBJ1-5|once|NA
CASSLGRDSNQPQHF
TGTGCCAGCAGCTTAGGCAGGGATAGCAATCAGCCCCAGCATTTT
>TRBV18|TRBJ2-1|NA|TRBD2
CASSPGLAGDNEQFF
TGTGCCAGCTCACCAGGACTAGCGGGAGACAATGAGCAGTTCTTC
>TRBV2|TRBJ2-7|few|TRBD2
CASRGGLAGAGGYEQYF
TGTGCCAGCAGGGGGGGACTAGCGGGAGCAGGTGGCTACGAGCAGTACTTC
>TRBV25-1|TRBJ2-2|once|NA
CASSDPGPGELFF
TGTGCCAGCAGTGATCCCGGGCCCGGGGAGCTGTTTTTT
>TRBV7-3|TRBJ2-1|few|NA
CASSLISSSYNEQFF
TGTGCCAGCAGCTTAATTTCGAGCTCCTACAATGAGCAGTTCTTC
>TRBV7-2|TRBJ2-3|once|NA
CASSWGTDTQYF
TGTGCCAGCAGTTGGGGCACAGATACGCAGTATTTT
>TRBV9|TRBJ2-7|NA|NA
CASSVDVHGEQYF
TGTGCCAGCAGCGTAGACGTCCACGGGGAGCAGTACTTC
>TRBV14|TRBJ2-5|NA|NA
CASSQDIGETQYF
TGTGCCAGCAGCCAAGATATTGGGGAGACCCAGTACTTC
>TRBV4-2|TRBJ2-2|NA|NA
CASSQDWGPDGGELFF
TGTGCCAGCAGCCAAGATTGGGGACCGGACGGCGGGGAGCTGTTTTTT
>TRBV5-1|TRBJ1-2|once|NA
CASSLVGTGQEYGYTF
TGCGCCAGCAGCTTGGTTGGCACCGGGCAGGAATATGGCTACACCTTC
>TRBV5-1|TRBJ2-5|NA|TRBD2
CASSFNGGLEETQYF
TGCGCCAGCAGCTTCAACGGGGGACTAGAGGAGACCCAGTACTTC
>TRBV7-9|TRBJ1-2|NA|NA
CASSLEVVVSPNYGYTF
TGTGCCAGCAGCTTAGAAGTCGTCGTTTCCCCTAACTATGGCTACACCTTC
>TRBV6-1|TRBJ1-2|NA|NA
CASSDSTGTSRYGYTF
TGTGCCAGCAGTGATTCCACCGGGACTTCCCGCTATGGCTACACCTTC
>TRBV27|TRBJ1-1|few|NA
CASTPPWGVTFF
TGTGCCAGCACTCCTCCCTGGGGTGTTACTTTCTTT
>TRBV28|TRBJ2-5|NA|TRBD2
CASSKGLAGETQYF
TGTGCCAGCAGTAAGGGACTAGCTGGCGAGACCCAGTACTTC
>TRBV6-1|TRBJ2-3|NA|TRBD1
CASSEYRGLYTDTQYF
TGTGCCAGCAGTGAATACAGGGGTTTATATACAGATACGCAGTATTTT
>TRBV7-2|TRBJ1-2|once|NA
CASSAIRSYTF
TGTGCCAGCAGCGCTATCAGGAGCTACACCTTC
>TRBV6-1|TRBJ1-5|NA|NA
CASSEAVHSNQPQHF
TGTGCCAGCAGTGAAGCAGTACATAGCAATCAGCCCCAGCATTTT
>TRBV28|TRBJ1-5|NA|NA
CASSTRRGLNQPQHF
TGTGCCAGCAGTACTCGTCGGGGACTCAATCAGCCCCAGCATTTT
>TRBV7-8|TRBJ1-5|NA|TRBD1
CASSPRDSSNQPQHF
TGTGCCAGCAGCCCGAGGGACAGTAGCAATCAGCCCCAGCATTTT
>TRBV2|TRBJ2-2|NA|NA
CASAPAVSVVGELFF
TGTGCCAGCGCCCCAGCCGTCTCTGTGGTCGGGGAGCTGTTTTTT
>TRBV2|TRBJ2-3|NA|NA
CASREAPSGVGDTQYF
TGTGCCAGCAGGGAGGCCCCCAGCGGAGTGGGGGATACGCAGTATTTT